One sample yielded the 2 T cell receptor beta chains listed below, sequenced in a study of CD8 T cells in ankylosing spondylitis. TCRdb re-derived calls from the 5' RACE reads in MiXCR, one entry per CDR3 protein. Among some 200,000 distinct CDR3 sequences, around a sixth were seen once, and the ten largest hold more than 3.5%. The sample taken for sequencing was blood, either unsorted or a sorted T cell fraction (not recorded which). The receptors stem from a male donor under 35 with ankylosing spondylitis or in good health (not recorded which).

The CDR3 DNA is TGCAGTGCTAGAGATAGCGAGCGGGCCTCCTACGAGCAGTACTTC. This sequence encodes CSARDSERASYEQYF. The chain carries TRBV20-1 and TRBJ2-7; D may be TRBD2 (6 bases). The CDR3 has 15 residues. Germline V lookup: CDR1 DFQATT, CDR2 SNEGSKA (reference sequence). V lost 0 bases, J lost 0 bases, and 12 bases lay in between.

This clonotype was seen more than once but under ten times. This sequence joins TRBV3-1 and TRBJ2-7, with D hard to call. Trimming took off 2 bases at V and 0 bases at J, with 8 bases between the two ends. CDR1 LGHDT and CDR2 YNNKEL come from the germline V gene (reference sequence). The CDR3 runs to 14 residues. CDR3 nucleotide sequence: TGTGCCAGCAGCCAATTTGACACCTCCTACGAGCAGTACTTC. This gives the protein CASSQFDTSYEQYF.